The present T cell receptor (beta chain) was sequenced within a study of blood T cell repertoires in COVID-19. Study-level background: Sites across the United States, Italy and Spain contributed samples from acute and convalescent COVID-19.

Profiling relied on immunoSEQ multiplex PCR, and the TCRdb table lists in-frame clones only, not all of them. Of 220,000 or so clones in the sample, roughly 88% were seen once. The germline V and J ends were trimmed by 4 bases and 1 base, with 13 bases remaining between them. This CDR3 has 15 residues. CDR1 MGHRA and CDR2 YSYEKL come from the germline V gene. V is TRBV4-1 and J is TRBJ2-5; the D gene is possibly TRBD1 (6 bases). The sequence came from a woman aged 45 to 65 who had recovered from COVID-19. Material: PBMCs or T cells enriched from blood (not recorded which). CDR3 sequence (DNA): TGCGCCAGCAGCCGCCTACAGGGTACCCAAGAGACCCAGTACTTC. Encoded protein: CASSRLQGTQETQYF.